One and the same sample provided the 11 T cell receptor beta chains below, sequenced in a study of patients and donors after allogeneic stem cell transplantation (dated by TCRdb to about 2020). The receptor library was made with RT-PCR. Instrument used: NextSeq 550. Clones were called with MiXCR by TCRdb after fastp trimmed the public reads at Q25, and only in-frame beta chains were retained. Each entry merges the rows of one CDR3 protein and shows their most common DNA and genes. The sample yields about 430 distinct CDR3 sequences; roughly 0.75% were counted once. Around a fifth of the sample rests with the top ten. The sample comprised blood, either unsorted or a sorted T cell fraction (not recorded which). These receptors were collected from a human donor who was either an allogeneic HSCT recipient or a stem cell or donor lymphocyte infusion donor (not recorded which). It is not recorded whose cells these are; they may come from a transplant donor.

By share, this clonotype ranks as medium-sized (0.01 to 0.1%). The CDR3 is CASSDRVREQFF. The DNA for the CDR3 is TGCGCCAGCAGCGACAGGGTACGCGAGCAGTTCTTC. This rearrangement joins TRBV5-1 to TRBJ2-1; TRBD1 matches at 7 bases. Unmatched junction bases numbered 5, after V lost 4 bases and J lost 10 bases. This CDR3 contains 12 residues. Germline values: CDR1 SGHRS, CDR2 YFSETQ.

By sample fraction, this clonotype is large (0.1 to 1%). This chain joins TRBV12-3 or TRBV12-4 and TRBJ1-5; tentatively, D is TRBD1 (5 bases). The V gene lost 8 bases and the J gene lost 0 bases, with 17 bases spanning the gap. The CDR3 is 16 amino acids. The CDR3 here is CASSLRTRNSNQPQHF. In nucleotides, the CDR3 is TGTGCCAGCTCCCTGCGGACAAGAAATAGCAATCAGCCCCAGCATTTT.

This clonotype rates as medium-sized. The chain employs TRBV10-1 and TRBJ2-1, with 10 bases that match TRBD2. The trim removed 4 bases at V and 5 bases at J, leaving 2 bases unmatched. The CDR3 length is 14 residues. In germline, CDR1 is WNHNN, CDR2 SYGVQD (reference sequence). The CDR3 reads CASSVSGRHNEQFF. As DNA, the CDR3 is TGCGCCAGCAGTGTTAGCGGGAGGCACAATGAGCAGTTCTTC.

In its sample, this clonotype is large. The V gene is TRBV5-1, the J gene TRBJ2-1; no reliable D call. The CDR3 runs to 15 residues. V was clipped by 0 bases and J by 8 bases, with 15 bases between them. Germline CDR1 is SGHRS and CDR2 is YFSETQ. The CDR3 is CASSLGSLVRDEQFF. The CDR3 region has the DNA TGCGCCAGCAGCTTGGGCTCTTTAGTCAGAGATGAGCAGTTCTTC.

This clonotype is large by share. The chain recombines TRBV6-5 with TRBJ2-1; D could derive from TRBD1 or TRBD2 (5 bases each). Germline lookup yields CDR1 MNHEY and CDR2 SVGAGI. V was pared by 0 bases and J by 2 bases, with 11 bases between. The CDR3 is 16 residues long. The CDR3 reads CASSYSGRGPYNEQFF. In nucleotides, the CDR3 is TGTGCCAGCAGTTACTCGGGTCGGGGCCCCTACAATGAGCAGTTCTTC.

In this sample, this clonotype is large. J is TRBJ2-5 and V is TRBV20-1; D remains ambiguous. V was cut by 3 bases and J by 3 bases, with 5 bases left in between. Germline loops: CDR1 DFQATT, CDR2 SNEGSKA (reference sequence). The CDR3 length is 11 residues. The CDR3 nucleotides are TGCAGTGCTAGTCCGAAAGAGACCCAGTACTTC. Protein product: CSASPKETQYF.

By share, this clonotype ranks as large. The chain joins TRBV20-1 to TRBJ2-1; D unclear. Germline assignment: CDR1 DFQATT and CDR2 SNEGSKA (reference sequence). Between the trimmed V and J ends, which lost 0 bases and 9 bases, there was a span of 12 bases. This CDR3 has 13 residues. The CDR3 spells CSARERYGVEQFF. The DNA for the CDR3 is TGCAGTGCTAGAGAACGATACGGCGTTGAGCAGTTCTTC.

This clonotype counts as large (0.1 to 1%). The chain has TRBV2 and TRBJ1-5; D is perhaps TRBD1 (5 bases). The CDR3 covers 13 residues. V lost 3 bases, J lost 5 bases, and 8 bases lay in between. CDR1 and CDR2 (germline): SNHLY, FYNNEI. The CDR3 region is CASSEQGYQPQHF. In nucleotides, the CDR3 is TGTGCCAGCAGTGAGCAGGGCTATCAGCCCCAGCATTTT.

This clonotype qualifies as large. DNA for the CDR3: TGCGCCAGCAGCCAAGGGGGAGGAGCATTTCAAGAGACCCAGTACTTC. It encodes CASSQGGGAFQETQYF. This chain connects TRBV4-1 to TRBJ2-5, with D possibly TRBD2 on 6 matching bases. The CDR3 length is 16 residues. Trimming cost V 1 base and J 2 bases, with 14 bases left between them. Germline loops: CDR1 MGHRA, CDR2 YSYEKL.

This clonotype is large by share. The V gene is TRBV4-2, the J gene TRBJ1-2, with no clear D. The CDR3 is 15 amino acids. The germline CDR1 and CDR2 sequences are LGHNA and YNFKEQ. V gave up 0 bases and J gave up 0 bases, with 8 bases separating them. The CDR3 DNA sequence: TGTGCCAGCAGCCAAGATTTAGCCGCTAACTATGGCTACACCTTC. Protein sequence: CASSQDLAANYGYTF.

By proportion, this clonotype is large. The chain links TRBV12-3 or TRBV12-4 to TRBJ2-1; D is unresolved. The V end was cut by 3 bases, the J end by 8 bases, with 5 bases between. The CDR3 extends over 11 amino acids. Here the CDR3 reads CASSFIDEQFF. CDR3 sequence (DNA): TGTGCCAGCAGTTTCATCGATGAGCAGTTCTTC.